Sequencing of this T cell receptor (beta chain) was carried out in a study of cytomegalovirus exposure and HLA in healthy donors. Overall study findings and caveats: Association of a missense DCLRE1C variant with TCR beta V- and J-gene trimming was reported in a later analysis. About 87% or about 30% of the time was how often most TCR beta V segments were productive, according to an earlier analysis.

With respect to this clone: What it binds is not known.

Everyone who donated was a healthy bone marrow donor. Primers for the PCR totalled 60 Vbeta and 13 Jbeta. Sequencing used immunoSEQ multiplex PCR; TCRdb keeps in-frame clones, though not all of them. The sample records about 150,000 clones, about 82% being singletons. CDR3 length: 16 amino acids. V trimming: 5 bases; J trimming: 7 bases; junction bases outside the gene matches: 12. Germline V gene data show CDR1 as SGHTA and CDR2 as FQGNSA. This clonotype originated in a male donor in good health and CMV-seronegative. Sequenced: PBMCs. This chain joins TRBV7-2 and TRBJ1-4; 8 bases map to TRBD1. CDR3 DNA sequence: TGTGCCAGCAGCCTGGGACAGGCCTCGCCTGGTGAAAAACTGTTTTTT. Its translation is CASSLGQASPGEKLFF.